The T cell receptor beta chain described here comes from a study of T-cell reconstitution after alpha-beta-depleted transplantation in children. General study results and limits: Elevated TCRbeta diversity at day 60 was traced, in some patients, to surviving recipient T cells and thymic progenitors. The main origin of T-cell counts and diversity one year after transplant was newly produced T cells. In patients about two months after transplant, alpha-beta T cells reportedly arose from several hundred expanded graft clones.

Concerning this clonotype itself: The antigen remains unidentified.

This sample's TCRbeta library carried unique molecular identifier barcodes. TCRdb called the PCR reads again in MiXCR, with one record for every CDR3 protein. The sample lists 450,000 to 600,000 distinct CDR3 sequences, 10% to 15% occurring once. The sequence derives from a male patient between 10 and 17 years old who had a stem cell transplant for acute myeloid leukemia, so the T cells may come from the graft donor. Sequencing was performed on PBMCs, mostly from graft donor cells, taken 360 days after TCRalphabeta/CD19-depleted stem cell transplant.

The CDR3 reads CASSFLSGPSKQFF. Written as DNA, the CDR3 is TGTGCCAGCAGTTTCCTCAGCGGGCCTTCTAAGCAGTTCTTC. This rearrangement joins TRBV27 to TRBJ2-1; tentative D call: TRBD2 (6 bases). Germline values: CDR1 MNHEY, CDR2 SMNVEV (reference sequence). V lost 3 bases and J lost 11, with 17 bases in between. This CDR3 has 14 amino acids.